This is a list of T cell receptor beta chains from one sample in a study of T cell responses to AZD1222 COVID-19 vaccine. The assay was immunoSEQ multiplex PCR, and TCRdb's table has in-frame clones only and misses some. The data show about 66,000 clones, 87% seen once. The source material was peripheral blood, sampled on day 0 of AZD1222 vaccination. The receptor source for this set is an adult in good health. The conserved cysteine and the conserved F or W are not part of the CDR3 here. Each record gives: clone size, V gene, J gene, CDR3 protein. Size values are once, few and many counts, or a class for expanded clones, and some rows have none.

.	TRBV6-5	TRBJ2-3	ASYYRGLPDTQY
.	TRBV7-2	TRBJ2-7	ASSQGGAYEQY
.	TRBV19	TRBJ1-6	ASKSGHRVGFDPPLH
.	TRBV27	TRBJ1-1	ASRKGGGGTEAF
.	TRBV28	TRBJ2-7	ASTRPADGYEQY
once	TRBV7-6	TRBJ2-7	ASSGGSDDPGSYEQY
.	TRBV11-2	TRBJ1-1	ASSPQLDTEAF
.	TRBV11-2	TRBJ1-1	ASSLNNLGTYTEAF
.	TRBV9	TRBJ2-7	ASSEQGASSYEQY
.	TRBV5-4	TRBJ1-1	ASSLPFTGEEAF
.	TRBV11-3	TRBJ1-3	ASSFRDRGENTIY
.	TRBV19	TRBJ2-1	ASSIGQGLSEQF
.	TRBV30	TRBJ2-7	AWSVLGKLEQY
.	TRBV2	TRBJ1-5	ASSELSRYQPQH
.	TRBV28	TRBJ1-3	ASRIRVSSGNTIY
.	TRBV11-2	TRBJ2-1	ASSLNANRGAYNEQF
.	TRBV6-1	TRBJ1-2	ASSDSPSSGYT
few	TRBV6-2/TRBV6-3	TRBJ1-5	ASSYSRHYSNQPQH
.	TRBV18	TRBJ2-1	ASFSTGYSYNEQF
.	TRBV5-8	TRBJ1-1	ASSSTGALNTEAF
.	TRBV6-5	TRBJ1-5	ASSNFMGQNQPQH
.	TRBV27	TRBJ1-1	ASSFGDYTEAF
.	TRBV5-4	TRBJ2-7	ASSSGQGPYEQY
.	TRBV5-4	TRBJ1-6	ASSLVVGVDSPLH
few	TRBV7-9	TRBJ2-7	ASSRGGGTGEQY
.	TRBV19	TRBJ1-3	ASAGTTGNTIY
.	TRBV4-2	TRBJ2-3	ASSQDSGSGADTQY
.	TRBV29-1	TRBJ2-1	SASARDEQF
.	TRBV7-9	TRBJ1-4	ASSWDRSNEKLF
.	TRBV12-3/TRBV12-4	TRBJ2-3	ASSRADTQY
.	TRBV30	TRBJ2-7	AWSSYEQY
.	TRBV5-8	TRBJ1-5	ASSFGQASNQPQH
.	TRBV2	TRBJ2-5	ASLGGRASETQY
.	TRBV19	TRBJ2-1	ASSQGSTPYNEQF
.	TRBV19	TRBJ1-5	ASSRRSPGQPQH
.	TRBV4-2	TRBJ2-1	ASSQLRLAGDVGIHSNEQF
once	TRBV28	TRBJ1-4	ASSFPVSRGNKTTNEKLF
.	TRBV4-1	TRBJ2-1	ASSPQDPQREAYNEQF
.	TRBV29-1	TRBJ2-7	SVPSGASSYEQY
.	TRBV2	TRBJ1-2	ASRDGEAYGYT
.	TRBV9	TRBJ1-3	ASSLTGAGNTIY
.	TRBV11-2	TRBJ1-5	ASSLVIRRGTSNQPQH
once	TRBV5-1	TRBJ2-3	ASSFRDTQY
.	TRBV27	TRBJ2-7	ASSLSGQGSYEQY
.	TRBV6-1	TRBJ1-5	ASSEAGNSNQPQH
.	TRBV29-1	TRBJ2-1	SGREGLAVMSSYNEQF
.	TRBV15	TRBJ2-1	ATSKGLARSYNEQF
.	TRBV7-2	TRBJ1-3	ASSPRTGAGNTIY
.	TRBV6-2/TRBV6-3	TRBJ2-7	ASSYESLREQY
.	TRBV28	TRBJ1-2	ASYRTGYGYT
.	TRBV19	TRBJ2-1	ASSRQWDNEQF